This TCR beta chain derives from a study of somatic mutations in cytotoxic T cells in rheumatoid arthritis. Study context: A subset of V beta antibody-stained T-cell populations was isolated by flow sorting, reaching nearly 100% purity, and this subset included V beta1+ cells that went on to TCRB sequencing.

Points on this clone: The antigen is unknown.

General study results and limits: With age, CD8+ clonality increased in rheumatoid arthritis patients, whereas no such increase appeared in healthy controls.

V was pared by 3 bases and J by 8 bases, with 16 bases between. This CDR3 is built from 14 residues. Germline assignment: CDR1 MDHEN and CDR2 SYDVKM. Using immunoSEQ multiplex PCR, the repertoire was profiled, and TCRdb retains in-frame clones only, with some absent. The sample lists about 33,000 clones; approximately 84% were seen once. The material sequenced was CD8+ T cells sorted from blood. The gene calls are TRBV28 and TRBJ1-2; D is possibly TRBD1 (5 bases). The receptor's source is a man between 40 and 49 years old in good health. The CDR3 loop is CASSLGDSQLGYTF. CDR3 DNA: TGTGCCAGCAGTTTGGGCGACAGCCAGTTGGGCTACACCTTC.